Each of the 28 T cell receptor beta chains below was sequenced from the same sample in a study of T cell responses to AZD1222 COVID-19 vaccine. Assay: immunoSEQ multiplex PCR; the TCRdb copy retains only in-frame clones and omits some. In the table there are approximately 150,000 clones, approximately 93% of which are singletons. The input for sequencing was peripheral blood, taken after recovery from COVID-19. The receptors were sampled from an adult who had recovered from COVID-19.

The chain uses TRBV24-1 and TRBJ2-3; the match to TRBD2 covers 9 bases. V lost 5 bases and J lost 6; bases outside the gene matches: 5. In germline, CDR1 is KGHDR, CDR2 SFDVKD. CDR3 size: 14 residues. Here the CDR3 DNA reads TGTGCCACCAGTGGTAGCGGGAGCCTGGATACGCAGTATTTT. Encoded protein: CATSGSGSLDTQYF.

This chain uses TRBV7-8 with TRBJ2-2; unclear D gene. Germline CDR1 reads SGHVS; CDR2 reads FQNEAQ. CDR3 size: 13 residues. V was shortened by 1 base and J by 4 bases, with 4 bases between the two germline ends. The CDR3 is CASSLGSTGELFF. The CDR3 DNA reads as TGTGCCAGCAGCTTAGGCAGCACCGGGGAGCTGTTTTTT.

This chain links TRBV6-5 with TRBJ2-7; 9 bases map to TRBD1. Germline V gives CDR1 MNHEY, CDR2 SVGAGI. V trimming: 8 bases; J trimming: 7 bases; junction bases outside the gene matches: 3. The CDR3 consists of 11 residues. The CDR3 protein is CASRTGDEQYF. In nucleotides, the CDR3 is TGTGCCAGCCGGACAGGGGATGAGCAGTACTTC.

The chain carries TRBV1 and TRBJ2-2; the DNA was not compared with TRBD2, the D call given in the table. TRBV1 is a known pseudogene. The CDR3 spans 19 residues. In nucleotides, the CDR3 is TGCACCAGCAGCCGTCCCGGGACTAGCAGGTCGACGAACACCGGGGAGCTGTTTTTT. This encodes CTSSRPGTSRSTNTGELFF.

The J gene is TRBJ2-2, the V gene TRBV19, with a possible D match to TRBD2 (5 bases). The CDR3 runs 16 residues. Germline V gene lookup returns CDR1 LNHDA and CDR2 SQIVND (reference sequence). V dropped 4 bases and J dropped 6 bases, with 18 bases sitting between them. CDR3 sequence (DNA): TGTGCCAGTAGTACCCGGGCCGCCGTGGAGGCCGGGGAGCTGTTTTTT. This gives the protein CASSTRAAVEAGELFF. Combining the CDR3 with reference TRBV19 and TRBJ2-2 gives the whole variable domain DGGITQSPKYLFRKEGQNVTLSCEQNLNHDAMYWYRQDPGQGLRLIYYSQIVNDFQKGDIAEGYSVSREKKESFPLTVTSAQKNPTAFYLCASSTRAAVEAGELFFGEGSRLTVL.

J is TRBJ2-7 and V is TRBV5-1, with D perhaps TRBD2 (6 bases). CDR1 and CDR2 (germline): SGHRS, YFSETQ. The CDR3 is 14 residues long. The germline V and J ends were trimmed by 2 bases and 5 bases, with 14 bases remaining between them. The CDR3 here is CASSFGAGVDEQYF. The CDR3 region has the DNA TGCGCCAGCAGCTTTGGAGCGGGCGTCGACGAGCAGTACTTC.

The table lists this clone with a few counts. The CDR3 here is CASSLGSGLAPGANVLTF. CDR3 nucleotide sequence: TGTGCCAGCAGCTTAGGATCGGGACTAGCGCCCGGGGCCAACGTCCTGACTTTC. This chain links TRBV7-2 with TRBJ2-6; 10 bases align to TRBD2. CDR3 length equals 18 residues. V was clipped by 1 base and J by 4 bases; unmatched bases: 7. The germline gives CDR1 SGHTA, CDR2 FQGNSA. Full variable domain (remainder filled in from reference TRBV7-2 and TRBJ2-6): GAGVSQSPSNKVTEKGKDVELRCDPISGHTALYWYRQSLGQGLEFLIYFQGNSAPDKSGLPSDRFSAERTGGSVSTLTIQRTQQEDSAVYLCASSLGSGLAPGANVLTFGAGSRLTVL.

The chain recombines TRBV2 with TRBJ2-1, with D perhaps TRBD1 (6 bases). Looked up from germline, CDR1 is SNHLY and CDR2 is FYNNEI. CDR3 length equals 14 residues. Deletions cut 7 bases from V and 4 bases from J, with 14 bases between. The CDR3 DNA follows: TGTGCCAGCACCTCCCGGGACAAGTACAATGAGCAGTTCTTC. Its translation: CASTSRDKYNEQFF.

The rearrangement uses TRBV2 and TRBJ2-6; tentative D call: TRBD1 (5 bases). V was pared by 5 bases and J by 2 bases, with 7 bases between. The CDR3 has 14 amino acids. Germline values: CDR1 SNHLY, CDR2 FYNNEI. The CDR3 DNA follows: TGTGCCAGCAGTTGGACAACTGGGGCCAACGTCCTGACTTTC. Translating gives CASSWTTGANVLTF.

The V gene is TRBV9, the J gene TRBJ2-7; D may be TRBD2 (6 bases). This CDR3 has 16 residues. Germline CDR1 reads SGDLS; CDR2 reads YYNGEE. V was trimmed by 0 bases and J by 0 bases, leaving 13 bases between them. The CDR3: CASSVGGPTSSYEQYF. DNA of the CDR3: TGTGCCAGCAGCGTAGGGGGACCGACTAGCTCCTACGAGCAGTACTTC.

The chain employs TRBV20-1 and TRBJ2-5, with 9 nucleotides matching TRBD1. The CDR3 is 15 residues long. The V gene's germline CDR1 is DFQATT and CDR2 SNEGSKA (reference sequence). V lost 4 bases and J lost 2; bases outside the gene matches: 8. For the CDR3, the DNA is TGCAGTGCTACTGACCGGGACAGGGAGCAAGAGACCCAGTACTTC. Translated, it gives CSATDRDREQETQYF.

V is TRBV6-5 and J is TRBJ1-2; 7 positions agree with TRBD1. Looked up from germline, CDR1 is MNHEY and CDR2 is SVGAGI. The CDR3 is 14 amino acids. V dropped 2 bases and J dropped 2; count of bases not matched to a gene: 2. The CDR3 region has the DNA TGTGCCAGCAGTTACGACAGGGTCAACTATGGCTACACCTTC. This sequence encodes CASSYDRVNYGYTF.

This clone appeared a few times. The V gene is TRBV6-5, the J gene TRBJ1-6; D ambiguous. Looked up from germline, CDR1 is MNHEY and CDR2 is SVGAGI. CDR3 size: 16 residues. With 1 base removed from V and 0 bases from J, the gap between germline ends came to 7 bases. CDR3 DNA sequence: TGTGCCAGCAGTTACTTGGGGAGCTCCTATAATTCACCCCTCCACTTT. It is translated as CASSYLGSSYNSPLHF.

J is TRBJ1-5 and V is TRBV5-1; a weak D match, TRBD1 (5 bases). Germline V gene data show CDR1 as SGHRS and CDR2 as YFSETQ. V lost 5 bases and J 0 bases, leaving 12 bases between the germline ends. The CDR3 has 15 amino acids. CDR3 amino acids: CASSPGGVSNQPQHF. CDR3 coding DNA: TGCGCCAGCAGTCCCGGAGGGGTTAGCAATCAGCCCCAGCATTTT.

This clone has just a few counts. The CDR3 coding sequence is TGTGCCAGCCAATATGGGGGCAATCAGCCCCAGCATTTT. It encodes CASQYGGNQPQHF. V is TRBV19 and J is TRBJ1-5; D call uncertain. The CDR3 totals 13 residues. V lost 9 bases and J 2 bases, leaving 11 bases between the germline ends. Germline CDR1 and CDR2: LNHDA and SQIVND (reference sequence).

The chain links TRBV5-1 to TRBJ2-3; D unclear. CDR1 is SGHRS and CDR2 is YFSETQ in the germline V gene. The CDR3 sequence is 17 residues long. Between the trimmed V and J ends, which lost 3 bases and 4 bases, there was a span of 21 bases. CDR3 in amino acids: CASSSAPEMWSPDTQYF. CDR3 DNA: TGCGCCAGCAGCTCTGCCCCGGAGATGTGGAGCCCAGATACGCAGTATTTT.

The chain carries TRBV7-3 and TRBJ2-7, with a tentative D call TRBD2 (6 bases). V lost 5 bases to trimming and J lost 0 bases, with 14 bases between them. CDR3 length equals 15 residues. CDR1 SGHTA and CDR2 FQGTGA come from the germline V gene. The CDR3 protein is CASSHSGLVSYEQYF. The CDR3, as DNA: TGTGCCAGCAGCCACTCGGGACTGGTCTCCTACGAGCAGTACTTC.

The V call is TRBV6-5, the J call TRBJ1-3; D is ambiguous. Germline values: CDR1 MNHEY, CDR2 SVGAGI. V was trimmed by 11 bases and J by 3 bases, leaving 8 bases between them. This CDR3 comprises 11 residues. This chain's CDR3 is CAHRDGNTIYF. Written as DNA, the CDR3 is TGTGCCCACCGGGATGGAAACACCATATATTTT.

CDR3 region: CASSLLPSGDYNEQFF. CDR3 in DNA: TGTGCCAGCAGCTTACTGCCTAGCGGGGATTACAATGAGCAGTTCTTC. The chain combines TRBV7-9 with TRBJ2-1, with TRBD2 matching 9 bases. This CDR3 is built from 16 residues. The germline V gene encodes CDR1 SEHNR and CDR2 FQNEAQ (reference sequence). The trim removed 2 bases at V and 4 bases at J, leaving 6 bases unmatched. Looking up the rest from reference TRBV7-9 and TRBJ2-1 gives the full variable domain: DTGVSQNPRHKITKRGQNVTFRCDPISEHNRLYWYRQTLGQGPEFLTYFQNEAQLEKSRLLSDRFSAERPKGSFSTLEIQRTEQGDSAMYLCASSLLPSGDYNEQFFGPGTRLTVL.

This chain uses TRBV19 with TRBJ2-4; the match to TRBD2 covers 10 bases. V lost 5 bases and J lost 3; bases outside the gene matches: 13. The CDR3 is made up of 18 amino acids. The germline V gene has CDR1 LNHDA and CDR2 SQIVND (reference sequence). The CDR3 nucleotides read TGTGCCAGTAGTCGACTAGCGGGTGGACCAGGGGACAAAAACATTCAGTACTTC. This encodes CASSRLAGGPGDKNIQYF. The full variable domain, rest sourced from reference TRBV19 and TRBJ2-4, is DGGITQSPKYLFRKEGQNVTLSCEQNLNHDAMYWYRQDPGQGLRLIYYSQIVNDFQKGDIAEGYSVSREKKESFPLTVTSAQKNPTAFYLCASSRLAGGPGDKNIQYFGAGTRLSVL.

This rearrangement joins TRBV19 to TRBJ2-3; D call uncertain. The V gene's germline CDR1 is LNHDA and CDR2 SQIVND (reference sequence). This CDR3 contains 13 residues. V lost 6 bases to trimming and J lost 1 base, with 8 bases between them. The CDR3 nucleotides are TGTGCCAGTAGGGGTGTCGGCACAGATACGCAGTATTTT. Its translation is CASRGVGTDTQYF.

The chain's CDR3 is CAIRKGLNTEAFF. CDR3 coding DNA: TGTGCCATCAGAAAGGGCCTGAACACTGAAGCTTTCTTT. The V call is TRBV10-3, the J call TRBJ1-1; no reliable D call. The CDR3 is 13 residues long. Germline V gives CDR1 ENHRY, CDR2 SYGVKD. Trimming removed 6 bases at V and 0 bases at J, with 8 bases between.

This chain joins TRBV12-3 or TRBV12-4 and TRBJ2-7; D is ambiguous. Trimming took off 3 bases at V and 3 bases at J, with 9 bases between the two ends. CDR3 length: 13 residues. The CDR3 protein is CASSFLGFYEQYF. As DNA, the CDR3 is TGTGCCAGCAGTTTTCTGGGATTCTACGAGCAGTACTTC.

This clone showed up just a few times. The genes are TRBV28 and TRBJ1-4, with unresolved D. V shed 3 bases and J shed 8 bases, with 19 bases lying between them. Germline V lookup: CDR1 MDHEN, CDR2 SYDVKM. This CDR3 spans 16 amino acids. The CDR3 DNA follows: TGTGCCAGCAGTTTCCGTGAGATGGGTGTTGGCGAAAAACTGTTTTTT. Amino acids: CASSFREMGVGEKLFF.

The chain has TRBV4-1 and TRBJ1-1, with D hard to call. Germline lookup yields CDR1 MGHRA and CDR2 YSYEKL. Trimming shortened V by 2 bases and J by 3 bases, and 13 bases separated the two germline ends. This CDR3 is built from 15 residues. CDR3 residues: CASSQTADGDTEAFF. CDR3 sequence (DNA): TGCGCCAGCAGCCAAACTGCAGACGGAGACACTGAAGCTTTCTTT.

The J gene is TRBJ2-5, the V gene TRBV29-1; the match to TRBD2 covers 7 bases. Germline V lookup: CDR1 SQVTM, CDR2 ANQGSEA. CDR3 length equals 14 residues. V lost 7 bases to trimming and J lost 0 bases; unmatched junction nucleotides: 8. The CDR3 spells CSAWAGTNQETQYF. In nucleotides, the CDR3 is TGCAGCGCTTGGGCCGGGACTAACCAAGAGACCCAGTACTTC.

This sequence joins TRBV28 and TRBJ2-7, with 7 bases matching TRBD2. CDR3 length: 15 amino acids. With 3 bases clipped from V and 2 bases from J, the junction kept 7 bases outside the gene matches. The germline V gene encodes CDR1 MDHEN and CDR2 SYDVKM. DNA for the CDR3: TGTGCCAGCAGTTTTAGGCTAGCGGTGACCTACGAGCAGTACTTC. It translates to CASSFRLAVTYEQYF.

The rearrangement uses TRBV28 and TRBJ2-7; D could derive from TRBD1 or TRBD2 (6 bases each). V was shortened by 8 bases and J by 1 base, with 24 bases between the two germline ends. The CDR3 is made up of 17 amino acids. Germline V gene sequence: CDR1 MDHEN, CDR2 SYDVKM. The CDR3 DNA follows: TGTGCCAGCGGTATCCGACCTTACGGGGGCGGATCCTACGAGCAGTACTTC. Translating gives CASGIRPYGGGSYEQYF.